Presented here are 5 T cell receptor beta chains from one specimen sequenced in a study of T-cell memory formation after mild COVID-19. In TCRdb, the 5' RACE reads were re-called with MiXCR into one record per CDR3 protein. The sample lists around 200,000 distinct CDR3 sequences; around 9.1% were seen once. The sequencing sample was made of PBMCs or a T cell subset sorted from them (not recorded which). The receptor source for this set is a man between 18 and 35 years old who had mild COVID-19 (a few samples of this study predate the infection). Cell type and time point are not known.

CDR3 region: CASSPDRSRQYF. CDR3 DNA sequence: TGTGCCAGCAGCCCGGACAGGTCCCGGCAGTATTTT. The chain recombines TRBV7-8 with TRBJ2-3, with 7 bases that match TRBD1. V dropped 5 bases and J dropped 11; count of bases not matched to a gene: 7. CDR3 length equals 12 residues. Germline V gene data show CDR1 as SGHVS and CDR2 as FQNEAQ.

This clonotype turned up a few times. This rearrangement joins TRBV20-1 to TRBJ1-5, with 8 positions matching TRBD1. The CDR3 is 13 amino acids. Germline CDR1 is DFQATT and CDR2 is SNEGSKA (reference sequence). V lost 6 bases, J lost 4 bases, and 5 bases stayed unmatched. The CDR3 bases are TGCAGTGCCCCGGACAGGGCGAATCAGCCCCAGCATTTT. Encoded protein: CSAPDRANQPQHF.

The CDR3 DNA is TGTGCCAGCAGCTTAGCGCTCCCTCGCGGCGGGGAGCTGTTTTTT. It encodes CASSLALPRGGELFF. The chain recombines TRBV11-2 with TRBJ2-2, with D uncertain. Looked up from germline, CDR1 is SGHAT and CDR2 is FQNNGV. The CDR3 contains 15 residues. The ends were cut back, 1 base at V and 7 bases at J, with 13 bases in the middle.

This clonotype showed up just a few times. The chain recombines TRBV9 with TRBJ2-2; 8 bases are a match to TRBD1. This CDR3 spans 16 amino acids. Trimming at V came to 3 bases and at J to 6 bases, leaving 10 bases not matched to a gene. Germline V CDR1 and CDR2: SGDLS, YYNGEE. Written as DNA, the CDR3 is TGTGCCAGCAGCGGACAGGGGTGGGCTTGGTCCGGGGAGCTGTTTTTT. Translated: CASSGQGWAWSGELFF.

The gene calls are TRBV6-2 or TRBV6-3 and TRBJ1-5; D is unclear. Germline CDR1 and CDR2: MNHEY and SVGEGT. The CDR3 extends over 12 amino acids. Trimming took 7 bases from V and 2 from J, leaving 6 bases between them. In nucleotides, the CDR3 is TGTGCCAGCAAACAGCGCAATCAGCCCCAGCATTTT. Protein: CASKQRNQPQHF.